A selection of T cell receptor beta chains follows, all from one sample in a study of T cell repertoires in cytomegalovirus infection. Their antigen targets remain unknown. TCRdb recomputed calls from the reads with MiXCR, one row per CDR3 protein. The sample carries about 740,000 distinct CDR3 sequences, 30% to 35% recorded once. The source material was cultured PBMCs, sampled from culture after CMV antigen stimulation. Source of these receptors: a human donor in good health (CMV status not recorded). Some clones in this sample may be carry-over from other donors' samples. Each CDR3 is given without its conserved first and last residue. Not all rows give a size; the values are once, few, many and, for expanded clones, a class.

j_call | v_call | clone_size | cdr3_aa
TRBJ2-1 | TRBV6-1 | few | ASSRTINNEQF
TRBJ1-2 | TRBV7-2 | many | ASTFTNPVGQGSGYGYT
TRBJ2-4 | TRBV12-3/TRBV12-4 | few | ASSLSHRRAKNIQY
TRBJ1-1 | TRBV7-2 | few | ASSFWPTTEAF
TRBJ1-1 | TRBV15 | few | ATSRDRVSNTEAF
TRBJ1-6 | TRBV7-2 | - | ASSGRGGGGTYNSPLH
TRBJ2-5 | TRBV28 | - | ASSGLQETQY
TRBJ1-1 | TRBV28 | - | ASKEDGNTEAF
TRBJ2-3 | TRBV6-6 | - | ASRSRTGLTDTQY
TRBJ2-3 | TRBV12-3/TRBV12-4 | once | ASRAGGSPDTQY
TRBJ2-1 | TRBV12-3/TRBV12-4 | - | ASRITSEQF
TRBJ1-4 | TRBV19 | - | ASKAGTGGEKLF
TRBJ1-1 | TRBV27 | few | ASSSPSEDHTEAF
TRBJ2-7 | TRBV12-3/TRBV12-4 | many | ASSIGSYEQY
TRBJ2-3 | TRBV5-1 | few | ASRRVNSTDTQY
TRBJ1-2 | TRBV2 | few | ASSQTGGFNYGYT
TRBJ1-1 | TRBV19 | - | ARPVKTEAF
TRBJ1-4 | TRBV20-1 | - | SARDRDRGLEKLF
TRBJ2-7 | TRBV20-1 | - | SASLRQPYEQY
TRBJ2-1 | TRBV7-9 | few | ASSLVVARFDNEQF
TRBJ1-5 | TRBV7-6 | - | ASSQREGQPQH
TRBJ1-5 | TRBV4-1 | - | ASSQVWFPDRVQPQH
TRBJ1-5 | TRBV11-2 | few | ASTQSGTGQPQH
TRBJ1-3 | TRBV20-1 | - | SAPRLGNTIY
TRBJ1-2 | TRBV5-6 | few | ASRDTEGGWGYGYT
TRBJ2-1 | TRBV7-6 | many | ASSFSQTGNYNEQF
TRBJ1-2 | TRBV11-2 | - | ASSVSFGPANYGYT
TRBJ2-7 | TRBV4-2 | few | ASSHEKTSGGSYEQY
TRBJ2-5 | TRBV3-1 | few | ASMGTGTQY
TRBJ1-2 | TRBV27 | - | ASSSPHLEPGGYT
TRBJ2-1 | TRBV20-1 | many | SRGGGRAASYNEQF
TRBJ1-4 | TRBV7-8 | - | ASSLFEAGEKLF
TRBJ1-4 | TRBV28 | - | ASSFDEKLF
TRBJ2-2 | TRBV19 | few | ASRDRATGELF
TRBJ2-3 | TRBV5-1 | - | ASSLVQRVIADTQY
TRBJ1-3 | TRBV25-1 | - | ASSEPTGNTIY
TRBJ1-6 | TRBV10-3 | few | AISDGRSPLH
TRBJ2-7 | TRBV6-1 | - | ASRSGLRQY
TRBJ1-6 | TRBV7-9 | - | ASSGGTDSYNSPLH
TRBJ1-2 | TRBV28 | many | ASSLLGHYGYT
TRBJ1-6 | TRBV20-1 | - | SARKGDSPLH
TRBJ2-7 | TRBV20-1 | - | SAETSGGPPSYEQY
TRBJ2-7 | TRBV20-1 | - | SARISGRTYEQY
TRBJ1-1 | TRBV6-2/TRBV6-3 | - | ASSFQGVNTEAF
TRBJ1-2 | TRBV18 | once | ASSGTGDFGYT
TRBJ1-6 | TRBV18 | - | ASSPWDRVSPLH
TRBJ2-1 | TRBV6-1 | - | ASSVYGPQFSYNEQF
TRBJ2-3 | TRBV5-1 | few | ASKLRRGTDTQY
TRBJ2-5 | TRBV2 | - | ASSVPSGGGPQETQY
TRBJ1-2 | TRBV7-2 | - | ASSFYGTGTNYGYT
TRBJ1-5 | TRBV6-1 | - | ASERDRYQPQH
TRBJ1-1 | TRBV7-2 | many | ASSPTRGGVGTEAF